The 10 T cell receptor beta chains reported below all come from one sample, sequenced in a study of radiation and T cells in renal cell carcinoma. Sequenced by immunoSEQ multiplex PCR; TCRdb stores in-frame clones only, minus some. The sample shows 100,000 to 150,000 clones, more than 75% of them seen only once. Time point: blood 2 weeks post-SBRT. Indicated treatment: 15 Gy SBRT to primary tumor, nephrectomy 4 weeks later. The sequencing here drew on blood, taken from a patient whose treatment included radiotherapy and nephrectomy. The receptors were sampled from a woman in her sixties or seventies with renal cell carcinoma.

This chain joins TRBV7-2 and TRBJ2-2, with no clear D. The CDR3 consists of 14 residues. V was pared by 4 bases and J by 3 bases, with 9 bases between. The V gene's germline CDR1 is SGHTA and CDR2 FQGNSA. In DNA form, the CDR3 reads TGTGCCAGCAGCTCCCTCATGGACACCGGGGAGCTGTTTTTT. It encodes CASSSLMDTGELFF.

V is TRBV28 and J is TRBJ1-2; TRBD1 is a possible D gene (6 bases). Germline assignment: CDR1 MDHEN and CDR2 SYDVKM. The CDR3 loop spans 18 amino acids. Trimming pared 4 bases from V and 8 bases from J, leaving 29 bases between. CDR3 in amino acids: CASSSLRDIVALGLGYTF. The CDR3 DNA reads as TGTGCCAGCAGTTCCCTCCGGGACATAGTGGCCCTAGGGTTAGGCTACACCTTC.

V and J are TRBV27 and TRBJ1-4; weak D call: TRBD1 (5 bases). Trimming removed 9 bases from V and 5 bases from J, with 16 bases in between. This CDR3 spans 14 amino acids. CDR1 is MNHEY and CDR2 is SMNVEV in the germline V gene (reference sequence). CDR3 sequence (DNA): TGTGCCAGTCGAGGGGAGTACTCGAATGAAAAACTGTTTTTT. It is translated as CASRGEYSNEKLFF.

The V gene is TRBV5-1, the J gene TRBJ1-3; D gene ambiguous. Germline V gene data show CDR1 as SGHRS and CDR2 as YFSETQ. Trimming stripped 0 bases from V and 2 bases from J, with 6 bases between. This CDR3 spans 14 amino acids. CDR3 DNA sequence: TGCGCCAGCAGCTTGGGTTGGACTGGAAACACCATATATTTT. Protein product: CASSLGWTGNTIYF. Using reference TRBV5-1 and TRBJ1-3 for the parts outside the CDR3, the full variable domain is KAGVTQTPRYLIKTRGQQVTLSCSPISGHRSVSWYQQTPGQGLQFLFEYFSETQRNKGNFPGRFSGRQFSNSRSEMNVSTLELGDSALYLCASSLGWTGNTIYFGEGSWLTVV.

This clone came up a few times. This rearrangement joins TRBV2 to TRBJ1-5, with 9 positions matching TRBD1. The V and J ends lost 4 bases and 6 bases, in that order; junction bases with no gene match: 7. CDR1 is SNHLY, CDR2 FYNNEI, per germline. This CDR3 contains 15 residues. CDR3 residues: CASSVLGQGSQPQHF. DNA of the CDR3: TGTGCCAGCAGTGTTCTGGGACAGGGATCTCAGCCCCAGCATTTT.

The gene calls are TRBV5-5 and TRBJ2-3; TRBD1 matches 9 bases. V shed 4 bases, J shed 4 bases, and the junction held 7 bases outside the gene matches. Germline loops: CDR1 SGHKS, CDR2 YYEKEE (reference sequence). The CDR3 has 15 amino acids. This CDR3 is CASSPTGGNSDTQYF. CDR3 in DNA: TGTGCCAGCAGCCCGACAGGGGGAAATTCAGATACGCAGTATTTT.

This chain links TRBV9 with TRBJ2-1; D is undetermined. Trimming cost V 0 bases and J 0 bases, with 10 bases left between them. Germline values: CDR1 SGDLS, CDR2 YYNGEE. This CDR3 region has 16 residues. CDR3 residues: CASSVGVILSYNEQFF. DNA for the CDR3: TGTGCCAGCAGCGTAGGGGTAATTCTCTCCTACAATGAGCAGTTCTTC.

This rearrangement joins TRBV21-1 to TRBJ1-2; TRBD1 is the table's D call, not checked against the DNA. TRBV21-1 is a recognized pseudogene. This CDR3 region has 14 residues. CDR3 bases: TGTGCCAGCAGCGGAGAAGGACAAAGCTATGGCTACACCTTC. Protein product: CASSGEGQSYGYTF.

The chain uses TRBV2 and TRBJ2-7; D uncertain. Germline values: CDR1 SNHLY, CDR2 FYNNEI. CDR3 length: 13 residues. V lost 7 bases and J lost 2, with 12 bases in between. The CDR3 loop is CASNRAAAYEQYF. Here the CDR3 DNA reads TGTGCCAGCAATAGGGCCGCAGCCTACGAGCAGTACTTC.

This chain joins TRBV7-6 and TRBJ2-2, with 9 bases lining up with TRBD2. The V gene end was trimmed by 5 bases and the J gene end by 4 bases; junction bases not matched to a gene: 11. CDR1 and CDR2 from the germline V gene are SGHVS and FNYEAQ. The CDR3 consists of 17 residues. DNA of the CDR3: TGTGCCAGCAGCGCACTGTTAGCGGGGGCCCCCACCGGGGAGCTGTTTTTT. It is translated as CASSALLAGAPTGELFF.